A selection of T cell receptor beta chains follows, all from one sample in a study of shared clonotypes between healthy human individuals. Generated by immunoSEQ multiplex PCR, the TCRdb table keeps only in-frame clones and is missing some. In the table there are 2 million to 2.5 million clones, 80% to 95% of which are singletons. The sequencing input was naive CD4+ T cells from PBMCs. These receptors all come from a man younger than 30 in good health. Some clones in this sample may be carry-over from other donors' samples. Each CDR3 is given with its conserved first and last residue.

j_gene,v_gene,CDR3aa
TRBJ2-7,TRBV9,CASSLAPGEVYEQYF
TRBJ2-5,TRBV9,CASSFRTGRETQYF
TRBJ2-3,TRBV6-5,CASSRGLAGGTQYF
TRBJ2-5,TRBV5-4,CASSRGQSQETQYF
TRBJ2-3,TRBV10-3,CAISGPGQGDTQYF
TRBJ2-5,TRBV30,CAWSVGGMGTQYF
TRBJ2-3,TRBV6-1,CASRRQGKDTQYF
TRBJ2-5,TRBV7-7,CASSLTRQETQYF
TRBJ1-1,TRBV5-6,CASSFSVNTEAFF
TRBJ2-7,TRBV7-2,CASSPMGWASYEQYF
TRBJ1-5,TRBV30,CAWSGVRTGFLGNQPQHF
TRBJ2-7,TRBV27,CASSLGGSSTYEQYF
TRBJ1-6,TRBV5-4,CASTYSRGTGNSPLHF
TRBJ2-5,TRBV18,CASSPAGAIAYQETQYF
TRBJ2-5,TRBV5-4,CASSFGTSGQETQYF
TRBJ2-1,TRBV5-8,CASSLGVALTFKQFF
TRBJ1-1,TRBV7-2,CASSPTGFEAFF
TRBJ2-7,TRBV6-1,CASSEAGTAGYYEQYF
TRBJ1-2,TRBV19,CASSIVWTGRRQDYGYTF
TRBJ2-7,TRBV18,CASSLRRETPYEQYF
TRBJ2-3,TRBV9,CASSGGSTDTQYF
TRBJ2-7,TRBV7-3,CASSFSGTSIYEQYF
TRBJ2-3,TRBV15,CATSRGVTSGSTDTQYF
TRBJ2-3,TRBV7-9,CASSSGLAGSTDTQYF
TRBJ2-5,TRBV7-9,CASSLRNQETQYF
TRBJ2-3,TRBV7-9,CASSPGLAGDTQYF
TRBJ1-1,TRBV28,CATGTGNTEAFF
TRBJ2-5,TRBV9,CASSVGNLAGEETQYF
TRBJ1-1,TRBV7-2,CASSPTNSPGGTEAFF
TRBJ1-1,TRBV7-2,CASSFDRAAEAFF
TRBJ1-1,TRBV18,CASSPHQGRAEAFF
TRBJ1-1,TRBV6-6,CASSRQGANTEAFF
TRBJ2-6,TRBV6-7,CASSYSPLGQGNSGANVLTF
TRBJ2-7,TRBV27,CASSSYPGTATSYEQYF
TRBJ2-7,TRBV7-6,CASSPYRNNEQYF
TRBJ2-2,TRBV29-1,CSLGQGAGELFF
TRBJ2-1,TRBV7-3,CASSFEGGEQFF
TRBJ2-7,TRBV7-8,CASSWGTSGAYEQYF
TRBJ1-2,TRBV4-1,CASSQDRAIRVVMSYTF
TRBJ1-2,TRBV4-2,CASSSTENYGYTF
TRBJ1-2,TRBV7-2,CASSRSYSRQIANYGYTF
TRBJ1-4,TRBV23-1,CASSHRIPGTGDGNEKLFF
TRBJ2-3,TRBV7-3,CASSQGQGTQYF
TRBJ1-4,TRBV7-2,CASREGNRQPKEKLFF